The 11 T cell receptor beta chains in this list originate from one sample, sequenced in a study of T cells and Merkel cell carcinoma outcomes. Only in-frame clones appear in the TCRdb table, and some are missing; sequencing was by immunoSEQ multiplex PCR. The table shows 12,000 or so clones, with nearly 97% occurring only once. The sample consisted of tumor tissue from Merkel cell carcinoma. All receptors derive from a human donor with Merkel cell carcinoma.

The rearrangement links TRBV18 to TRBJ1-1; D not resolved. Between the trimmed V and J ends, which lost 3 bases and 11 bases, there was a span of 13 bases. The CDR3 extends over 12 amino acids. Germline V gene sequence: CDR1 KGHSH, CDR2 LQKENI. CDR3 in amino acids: CASSPDLFVAFF. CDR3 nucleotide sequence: TGTGCCAGCTCACCGGATTTATTCGTGGCTTTCTTT.

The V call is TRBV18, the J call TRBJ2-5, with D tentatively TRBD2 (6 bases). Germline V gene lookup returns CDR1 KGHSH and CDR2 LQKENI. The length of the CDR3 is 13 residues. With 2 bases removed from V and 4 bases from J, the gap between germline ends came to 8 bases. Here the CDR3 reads CASSPMGGETQYF. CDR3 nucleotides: TGTGCCAGCTCACCAATGGGGGGAGAGACCCAGTACTTC.

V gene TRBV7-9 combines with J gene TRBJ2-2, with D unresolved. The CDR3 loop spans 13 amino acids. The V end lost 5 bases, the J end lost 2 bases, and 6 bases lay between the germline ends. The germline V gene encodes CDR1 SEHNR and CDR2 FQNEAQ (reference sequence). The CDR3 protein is CASSPLNTGELFF. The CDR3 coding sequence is TGTGCCAGCAGCCCCCTAAACACCGGGGAGCTGTTTTTT.

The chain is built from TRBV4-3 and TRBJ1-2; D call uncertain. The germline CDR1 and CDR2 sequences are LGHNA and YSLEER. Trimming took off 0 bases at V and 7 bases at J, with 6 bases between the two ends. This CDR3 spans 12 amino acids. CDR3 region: CASSQDRTGYTF. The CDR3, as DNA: TGCGCCAGCAGCCAAGATCGCACTGGCTACACCTTC.

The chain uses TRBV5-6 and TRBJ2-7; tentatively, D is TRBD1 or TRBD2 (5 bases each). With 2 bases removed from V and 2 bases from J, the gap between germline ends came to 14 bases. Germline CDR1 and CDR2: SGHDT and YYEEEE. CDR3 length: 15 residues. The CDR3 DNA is TGTGCCAGCAGCTTATCTCCGGGGCGAGCCTACGAGCAGTACTTC. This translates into CASSLSPGRAYEQYF.

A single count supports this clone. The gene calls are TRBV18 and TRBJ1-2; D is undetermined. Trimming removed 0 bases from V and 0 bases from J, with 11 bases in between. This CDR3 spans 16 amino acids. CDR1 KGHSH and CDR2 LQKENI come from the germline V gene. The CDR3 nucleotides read TGTGCCAGCTCACCACCTTTTCCAGGCGCTAACTATGGCTACACCTTC. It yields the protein CASSPPFPGANYGYTF.

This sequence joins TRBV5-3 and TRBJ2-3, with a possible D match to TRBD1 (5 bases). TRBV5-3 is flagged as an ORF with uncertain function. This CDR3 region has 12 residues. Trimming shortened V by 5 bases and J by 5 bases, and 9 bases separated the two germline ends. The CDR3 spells CARRSRGDTQYF. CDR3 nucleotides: TGTGCCAGAAGGTCAAGGGGAGATACGCAGTATTTT.

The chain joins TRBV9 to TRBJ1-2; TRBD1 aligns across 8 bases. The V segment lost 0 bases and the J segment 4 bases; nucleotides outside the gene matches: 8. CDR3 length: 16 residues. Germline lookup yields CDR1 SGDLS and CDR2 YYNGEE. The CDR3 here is CASSVERSRGLYGYTF. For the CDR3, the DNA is TGTGCCAGCAGCGTAGAAAGGAGCAGGGGGCTCTATGGCTACACCTTC.

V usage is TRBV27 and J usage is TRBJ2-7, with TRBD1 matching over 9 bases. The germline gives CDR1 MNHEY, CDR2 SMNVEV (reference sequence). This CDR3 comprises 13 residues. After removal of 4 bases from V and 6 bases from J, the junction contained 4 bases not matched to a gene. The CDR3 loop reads CASSWDREGEQYF. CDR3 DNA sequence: TGTGCCAGCAGTTGGGACAGGGAGGGCGAGCAGTACTTC.

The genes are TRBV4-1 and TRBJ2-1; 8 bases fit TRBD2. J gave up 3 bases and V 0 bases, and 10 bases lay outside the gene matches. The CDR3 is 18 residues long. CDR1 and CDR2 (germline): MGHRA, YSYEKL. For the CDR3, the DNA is TGCGCCAGCAGCCAAGACCCTGGAGGAGCGGGAGACTACAATGAGCAGTTCTTC. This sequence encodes CASSQDPGGAGDYNEQFF.

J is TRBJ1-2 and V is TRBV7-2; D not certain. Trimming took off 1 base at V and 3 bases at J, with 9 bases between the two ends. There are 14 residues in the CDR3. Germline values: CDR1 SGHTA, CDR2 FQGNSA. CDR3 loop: CASSLEVGDYGYTF. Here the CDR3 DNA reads TGTGCCAGCAGCTTAGAGGTGGGAGACTATGGCTACACCTTC. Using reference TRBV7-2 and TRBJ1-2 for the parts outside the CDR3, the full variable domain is GAGVSQSPSNKVTEKGKDVELRCDPISGHTALYWYRQSLGQGLEFLIYFQGNSAPDKSGLPSDRFSAERTGGSVSTLTIQRTQQEDSAVYLCASSLEVGDYGYTFGSGTRLTVV.